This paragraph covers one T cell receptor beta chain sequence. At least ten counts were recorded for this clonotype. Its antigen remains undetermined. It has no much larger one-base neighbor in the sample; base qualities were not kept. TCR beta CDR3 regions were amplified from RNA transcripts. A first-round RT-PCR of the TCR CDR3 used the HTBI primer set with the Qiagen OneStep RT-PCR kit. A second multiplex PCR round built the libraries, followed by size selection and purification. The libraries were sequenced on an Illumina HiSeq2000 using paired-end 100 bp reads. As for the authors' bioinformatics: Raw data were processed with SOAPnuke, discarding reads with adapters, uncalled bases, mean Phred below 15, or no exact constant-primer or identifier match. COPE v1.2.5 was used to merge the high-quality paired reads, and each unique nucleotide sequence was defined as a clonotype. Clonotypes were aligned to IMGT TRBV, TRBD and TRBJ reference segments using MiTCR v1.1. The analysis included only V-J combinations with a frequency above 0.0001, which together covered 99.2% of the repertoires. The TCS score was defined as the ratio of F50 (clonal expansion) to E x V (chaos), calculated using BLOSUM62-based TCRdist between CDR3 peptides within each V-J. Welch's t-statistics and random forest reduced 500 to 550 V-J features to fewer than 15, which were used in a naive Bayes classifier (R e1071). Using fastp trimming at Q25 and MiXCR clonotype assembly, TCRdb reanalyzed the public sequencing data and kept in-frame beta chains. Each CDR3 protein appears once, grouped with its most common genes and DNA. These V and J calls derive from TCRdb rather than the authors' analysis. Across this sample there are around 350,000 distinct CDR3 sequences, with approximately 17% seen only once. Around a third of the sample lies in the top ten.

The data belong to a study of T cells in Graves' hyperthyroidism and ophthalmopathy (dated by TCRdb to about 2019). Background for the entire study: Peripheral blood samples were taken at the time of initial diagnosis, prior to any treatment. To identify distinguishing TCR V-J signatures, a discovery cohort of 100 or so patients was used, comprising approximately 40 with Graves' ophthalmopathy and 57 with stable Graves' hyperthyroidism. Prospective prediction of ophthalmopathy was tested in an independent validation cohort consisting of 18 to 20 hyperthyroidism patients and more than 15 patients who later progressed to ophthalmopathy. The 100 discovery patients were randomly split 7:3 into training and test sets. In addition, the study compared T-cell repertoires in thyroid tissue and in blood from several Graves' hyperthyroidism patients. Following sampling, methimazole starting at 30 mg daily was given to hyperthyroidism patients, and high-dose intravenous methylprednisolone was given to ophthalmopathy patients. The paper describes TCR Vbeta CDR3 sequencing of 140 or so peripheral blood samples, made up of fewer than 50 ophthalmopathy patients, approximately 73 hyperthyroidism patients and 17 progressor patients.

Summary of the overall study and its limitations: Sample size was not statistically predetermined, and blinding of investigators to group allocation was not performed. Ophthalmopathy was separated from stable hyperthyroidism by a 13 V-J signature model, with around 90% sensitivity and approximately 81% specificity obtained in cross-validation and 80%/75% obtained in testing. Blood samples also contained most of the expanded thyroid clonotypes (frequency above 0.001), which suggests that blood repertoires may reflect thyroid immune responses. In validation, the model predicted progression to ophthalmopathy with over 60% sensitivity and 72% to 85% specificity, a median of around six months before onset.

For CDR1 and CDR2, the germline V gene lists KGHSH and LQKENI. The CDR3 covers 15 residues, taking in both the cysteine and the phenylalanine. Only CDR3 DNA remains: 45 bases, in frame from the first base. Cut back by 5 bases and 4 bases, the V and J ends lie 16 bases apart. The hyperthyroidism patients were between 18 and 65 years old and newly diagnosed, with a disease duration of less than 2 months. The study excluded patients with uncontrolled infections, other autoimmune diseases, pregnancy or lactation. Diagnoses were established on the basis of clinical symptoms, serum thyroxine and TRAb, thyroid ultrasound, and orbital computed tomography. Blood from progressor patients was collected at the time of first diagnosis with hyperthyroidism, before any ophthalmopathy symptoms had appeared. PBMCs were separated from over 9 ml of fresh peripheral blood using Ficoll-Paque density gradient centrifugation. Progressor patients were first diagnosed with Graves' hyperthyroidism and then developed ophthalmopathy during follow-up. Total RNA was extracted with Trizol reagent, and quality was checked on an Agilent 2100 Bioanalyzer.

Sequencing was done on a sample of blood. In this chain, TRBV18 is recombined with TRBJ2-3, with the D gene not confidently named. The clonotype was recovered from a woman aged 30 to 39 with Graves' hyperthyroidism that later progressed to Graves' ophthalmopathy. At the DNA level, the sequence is TGTGCCAGCTCAGTAACCGCGGTGGGCGCAGATACGCAGTATTTT. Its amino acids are CASSVTAVGADTQYF.